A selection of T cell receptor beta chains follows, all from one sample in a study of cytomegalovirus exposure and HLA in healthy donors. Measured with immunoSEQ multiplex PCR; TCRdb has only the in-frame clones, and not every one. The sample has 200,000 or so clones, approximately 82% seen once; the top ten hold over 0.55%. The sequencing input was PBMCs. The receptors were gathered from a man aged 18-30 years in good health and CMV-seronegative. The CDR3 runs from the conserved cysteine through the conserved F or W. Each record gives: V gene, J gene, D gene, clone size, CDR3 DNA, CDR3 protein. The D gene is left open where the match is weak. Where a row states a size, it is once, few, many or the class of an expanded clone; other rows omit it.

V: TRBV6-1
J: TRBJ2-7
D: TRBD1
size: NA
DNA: TGTGCCAGCAGTCTGCGACAGGGGGTCACATACGAGCAGTACTTC
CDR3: CASSLRQGVTYEQYF

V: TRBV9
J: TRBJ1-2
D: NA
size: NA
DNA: TGTGCCAGCAGCGTAGACGGAGGGAACTATGGCTACACCTTC
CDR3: CASSVDGGNYGYTF

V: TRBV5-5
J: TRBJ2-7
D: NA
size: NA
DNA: TGTGCCAGCAGCTTGGTGACAGGAATCTCCTACGAGCAGTACTTC
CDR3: CASSLVTGISYEQYF

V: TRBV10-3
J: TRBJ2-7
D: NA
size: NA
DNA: TGTGCCATCAGTGAGTCGCGGGCCATGTGGGAGCAGTACTTC
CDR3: CAISESRAMWEQYF

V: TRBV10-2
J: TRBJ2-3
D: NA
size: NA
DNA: TGCGCCAGCAGTGAGTCAACCCTAGGGAGCCCCCCAGATACGCAGTATTTT
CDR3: CASSESTLGSPPDTQYF

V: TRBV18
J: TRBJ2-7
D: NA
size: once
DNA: TGTGCCAGCTCACCAACAACAGGGAGGGAAAACTACGAGCAGTACTTC
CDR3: CASSPTTGRENYEQYF

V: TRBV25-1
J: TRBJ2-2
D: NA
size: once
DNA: TGTGCCAGCAGTGAATCGGGACAAAAGAACACCGGGGAGCTGTTTTTT
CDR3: CASSESGQKNTGELFF

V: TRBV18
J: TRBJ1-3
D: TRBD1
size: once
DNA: TGTGCCAGCTCACCGGGACAGTCACTCTCTGGAAACACCATATATTTT
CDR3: CASSPGQSLSGNTIYF

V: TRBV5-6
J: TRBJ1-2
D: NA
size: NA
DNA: TGTGCCAGCAGCTCATACAGGGCCGGAACCTATGGCTACACCTTC
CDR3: CASSSYRAGTYGYTF

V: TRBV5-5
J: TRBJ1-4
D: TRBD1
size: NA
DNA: TGTGCCAGCAGCGCGGGACAGGGGGCATCTGAAAAACTGTTTTTT
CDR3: CASSAGQGASEKLFF

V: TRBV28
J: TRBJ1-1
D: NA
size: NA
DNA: TGTGCCAGCAGTTTACCGGGCGCGGGAAACACTGAAGCTTTCTTT
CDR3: CASSLPGAGNTEAFF

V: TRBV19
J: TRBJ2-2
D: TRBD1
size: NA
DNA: TGTGCCAGTGGACAGGGAGGTGACACCGGGGAGCTGTTTTTT
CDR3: CASGQGGDTGELFF

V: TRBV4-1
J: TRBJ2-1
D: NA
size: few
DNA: TGCGCCAGCAGCCACGGCGGAAACAATGAGCAGTTCTTC
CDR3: CASSHGGNNEQFF